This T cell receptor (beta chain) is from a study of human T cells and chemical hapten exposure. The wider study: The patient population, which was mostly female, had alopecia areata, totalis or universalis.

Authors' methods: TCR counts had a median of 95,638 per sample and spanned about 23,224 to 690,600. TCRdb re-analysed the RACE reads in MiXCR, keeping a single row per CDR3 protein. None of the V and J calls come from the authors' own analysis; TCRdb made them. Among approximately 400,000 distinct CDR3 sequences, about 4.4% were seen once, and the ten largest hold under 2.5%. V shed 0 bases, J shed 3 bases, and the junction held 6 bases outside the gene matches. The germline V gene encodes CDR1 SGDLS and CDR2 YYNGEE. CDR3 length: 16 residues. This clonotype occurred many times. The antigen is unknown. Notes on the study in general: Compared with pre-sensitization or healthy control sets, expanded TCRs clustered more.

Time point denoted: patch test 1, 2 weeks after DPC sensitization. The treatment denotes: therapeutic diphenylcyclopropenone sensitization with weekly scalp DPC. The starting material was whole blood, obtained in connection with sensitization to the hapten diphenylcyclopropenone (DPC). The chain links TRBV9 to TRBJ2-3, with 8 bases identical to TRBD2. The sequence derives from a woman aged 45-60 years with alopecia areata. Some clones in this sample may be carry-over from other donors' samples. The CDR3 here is CASSVAGGPGTDTQYF. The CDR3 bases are TGTGCCAGCAGCGTAGCGGGGGGGCCGGGAACAGATACGCAGTATTTT.